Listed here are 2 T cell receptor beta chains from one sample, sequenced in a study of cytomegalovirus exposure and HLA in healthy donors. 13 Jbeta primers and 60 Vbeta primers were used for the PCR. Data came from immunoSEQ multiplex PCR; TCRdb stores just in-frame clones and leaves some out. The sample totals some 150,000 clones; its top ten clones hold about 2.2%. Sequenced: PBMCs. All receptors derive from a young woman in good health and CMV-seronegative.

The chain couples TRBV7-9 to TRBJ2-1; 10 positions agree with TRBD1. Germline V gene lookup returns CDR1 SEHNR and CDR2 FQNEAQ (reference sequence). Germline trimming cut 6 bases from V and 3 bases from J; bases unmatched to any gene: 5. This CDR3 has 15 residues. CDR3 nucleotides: TGTGCCAGCAGTCCCCGGGACAGGGGCTACAATGAGCAGTTCTTC. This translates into CASSPRDRGYNEQFF.

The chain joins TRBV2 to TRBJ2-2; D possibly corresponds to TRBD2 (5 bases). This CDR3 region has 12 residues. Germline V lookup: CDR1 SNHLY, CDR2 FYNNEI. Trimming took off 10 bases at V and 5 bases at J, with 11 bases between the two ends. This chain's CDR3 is CAIGPGTGELFF. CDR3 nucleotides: TGTGCCATTGGTCCGGGGACCGGGGAGCTGTTTTTT.